One sample yielded the 8 T cell receptor beta chains listed below, sequenced in a study of T-cell memory formation after mild COVID-19. Using its own MiXCR run on the 5' RACE reads, TCRdb lists one record per CDR3 protein. Of a few hundred thousand distinct CDR3 sequences detected, 20% to 30% appear once; the ten largest clones hold approximately 12%. Sequenced: PBMCs or a T cell subset sorted from them (not recorded which). These receptors were taken from an adult woman who had mild COVID-19 (a few samples of this study predate the infection). Cell type and time point are not known.

Only a few counts were recorded for this clonotype. V gene TRBV10-3 combines with J gene TRBJ2-1; 7 bases are a match to TRBD2. The germline V gene encodes CDR1 ENHRY and CDR2 SYGVKD. The CDR3 covers 13 residues. Trimming at V came to 8 bases and at J to 5 bases, leaving 6 bases not matched to a gene. The CDR3 protein is CAIASGANNEQFF. In DNA form, the CDR3 reads TGTGCCATCGCCAGCGGGGCAAACAATGAGCAGTTCTTC.

This clonotype was observed a few times. The chain has TRBV7-2 and TRBJ2-5, with 7 positions matching TRBD2. Germline V CDR1 and CDR2: SGHTA, FQGNSA. V lost 5 bases, J lost 2 bases, and 14 bases stayed unmatched. The CDR3 is 17 amino acids. The CDR3 DNA reads TGTGCCAGCAGCCAACTAGCGACCCTAAAGGGGCAAGAGACCCAGTACTTC. This gives the protein CASSQLATLKGQETQYF.

The chain links TRBV5-6 to TRBJ2-1; 12 bases are a match to TRBD1. The germline V gene has CDR1 SGHDT and CDR2 YYEEEE. This CDR3 region has 17 residues. The V gene end was trimmed by 0 bases and the J gene end by 5 bases; junction bases not matched to a gene: 6. The CDR3 DNA reads as TGTGCCAGCAGCTTGGAGGGGACAGGGGGCCCTCACAATGAGCAGTTCTTC. This translates into CASSLEGTGGPHNEQFF.

This clonotype was counted a few times. The gene calls are TRBV11-3 and TRBJ2-2; D gene unclear. The germline gives CDR1 SGHNT, CDR2 YENEEA. Between the trimmed V and J ends, which lost 1 base and 7 bases, there was a span of 13 bases. This CDR3 comprises 15 residues. This chain's CDR3 is CASSLVWAFSGELFF. Written as DNA, the CDR3 is TGTGCCAGCAGCTTAGTCTGGGCGTTCAGCGGGGAGCTGTTTTTT.

The chain uses TRBV12-3 or TRBV12-4 and TRBJ2-2; D perhaps matches TRBD2 (5 bases). V was shortened by 3 bases and J by 5 bases, with 13 bases between the two germline ends. The CDR3 consists of 15 residues. DNA for the CDR3: TGTGCCAGCAGTTTTGACACACGGGGAACCGGGGAGCTGTTTTTT. Its protein is CASSFDTRGTGELFF.

The chain is built from TRBV20-1 and TRBJ2-3; D possibly uses TRBD1 or TRBD2 (6 bases each). The ends were cut back, 2 bases at V and 2 bases at J, with 11 bases in the middle. The germline CDR1 and CDR2 sequences are DFQATT and SNEGSKA (reference sequence). CDR3 size: 14 residues. In DNA, the CDR3 is TGCAGTGCTAGAAGGGGGGCCCACACAGATACGCAGTATTTT. Translated: CSARRGAHTDTQYF.

This clonotype was found a few times. The chain carries TRBV18 and TRBJ2-3; 11 nucleotides line up with TRBD2. The CDR3 sequence is 16 residues long. Germline V gene lookup returns CDR1 KGHSH and CDR2 LQKENI. Trimming at V came to 3 bases and at J to 2 bases, leaving 4 bases not matched to a gene. The CDR3 loop is CASSPGTSGITDTQYF. The CDR3 DNA follows: TGTGCCAGCTCACCTGGGACTAGCGGTATCACAGATACGCAGTATTTT.

In this sample, this clonotype turned up a few times. The chain combines TRBV14 with TRBJ1-1; tentative D call: TRBD1 (5 bases). V lost 0 bases and J 6 bases, leaving 11 bases between the germline ends. The germline V gene encodes CDR1 SGHDN and CDR2 FVKESK. This CDR3 has 14 residues. The chain's CDR3 is CASSQDLGDSEAFF. The DNA of the CDR3 is TGTGCCAGCAGCCAAGATCTAGGGGACTCTGAAGCTTTCTTT.